The clone carrying this TCR beta chain appeared many times. Antigen specificity is unknown. The data stem from a study of response to subunit inactivated influenza vaccine. Study-level findings and limits: The study's authors posited that every seasonal influenza vaccination enlists few new T cells.

CDR3 length: 15 amino acids. V was cut by 5 bases and J by 0 bases, with 11 bases left in between. Germline CDR1 is LNHDA and CDR2 is SQIVND (reference sequence). TCRdb processed the RT-PCR reads anew with MiXCR; each CDR3 protein has one entry. This sample has hundreds of thousands of distinct CDR3 sequences, with 15% to 18% found just once. This chain uses TRBV19 with TRBJ2-1; D unclear. This TCR was recovered from a man between 50 and 59 years old who received an inactivated influenza vaccine. Sequences were derived from PBMCs from blood, sampled 11 to 12 days after vaccination. The CDR3 spells CASSLQYSSYNEQFF. Written as DNA, the CDR3 is TGTGCCAGTAGTTTACAATACAGCTCCTACAATGAGCAGTTCTTC.